Below, 16 T cell receptor beta chains from the same sample are listed, as sequenced in a study of blood T cells in healthy people across ages. A J-beta primer mix and a sample-barcoded 5' primer were used in a second PCR of roughly 6 to 11 cycles. MiXCR was run by TCRdb on the 5' RACE reads, yielding one entry per CDR3 protein. The sample shows around 1,500,000 distinct CDR3 sequences, roughly 27% of them seen only once. Sequenced: blood. These receptor sequences come from a woman aged 25 to 39 in good health.

The chain uses TRBV25-1 and TRBJ1-1; 7 nucleotides match TRBD1. Germline assignment: CDR1 MGHDK and CDR2 SYGVNS. Losses at the gene ends were 4 bases for V and 4 bases for J; bases not matched to a gene: 9. This CDR3 comprises 15 residues. The CDR3 reads CASSVHRGRGTEAFF. The CDR3 bases are TGTGCCAGCAGTGTTCACAGGGGTAGGGGCACTGAAGCTTTCTTT.

This clonotype was counted only a few times. This chain uses TRBV7-2 with TRBJ2-7; a weak D match, TRBD1 (5 bases). V lost 5 bases and J lost 5, with 13 bases in between. CDR1 SGHTA and CDR2 FQGNSA come from the germline V gene. The CDR3 contains 13 residues. The chain's CDR3 is CASSRAGHNEQYF. In nucleotides, the CDR3 is TGTGCCAGCAGCCGCGCCGGACACAACGAGCAGTACTTC.

The V gene is TRBV7-2, the J gene TRBJ2-1; the match to TRBD2 covers 15 bases. V gave up 7 bases and J gave up 6 bases; unmatched junction bases: 13. CDR3 length: 18 amino acids. CDR1 and CDR2 (germline): SGHTA, FQGNSA. The chain's CDR3 is CASTLGGLAGGRSNEQFF. CDR3 bases: TGTGCCAGCACCCTCGGGGGACTAGCGGGGGGCCGGAGCAATGAGCAGTTCTTC. Full variable domain (missing parts from reference TRBV7-2 and TRBJ2-1): GAGVSQSPSNKVTEKGKDVELRCDPISGHTALYWYRQSLGQGLEFLIYFQGNSAPDKSGLPSDRFSAERTGGSVSTLTIQRTQQEDSAVYLCASTLGGLAGGRSNEQFFGPGTRLTVL.

The V and J genes are TRBV27 and TRBJ1-1; 9 nucleotides agree with TRBD1. The germline V gene has CDR1 MNHEY and CDR2 SMNVEV (reference sequence). This CDR3 has 17 amino acids. J lost 1 base, V lost 4 bases, and 10 bases had no gene match. This CDR3 is CASSSSGTGITNTEAFF. The CDR3 nucleotides are TGTGCCAGCAGTTCGTCTGGGACAGGGATCACGAACACTGAAGCTTTCTTT.

This clonotype was seen a few times. The chain uses TRBV12-3 or TRBV12-4 and TRBJ2-1, with D perhaps matching TRBD1 (5 bases). Trimming took 7 bases from V and 8 from J, leaving 21 bases between them. The CDR3 is 15 amino acids. For the CDR3, the DNA is TGTGCCAGCACTGTGGGGCGATTTCACTTGGATGAGCAGTTCTTC. This encodes CASTVGRFHLDEQFF.

This clonotype was seen more than once but under ten times. The genes are TRBV3-1 and TRBJ2-3; D not certain. The CDR3 consists of 12 residues. Trimming shortened V by 0 bases and J by 11 bases, and 9 bases separated the two germline ends. CDR1 and CDR2 (germline): LGHDT, YNNKEL (reference sequence). CDR3 region: CASSQEGLVQYF. In DNA form, the CDR3 reads TGTGCCAGCAGCCAAGAAGGGCTCGTGCAGTATTTT.

CDR3 region: CAVSGTEYGYTF. CDR3 DNA: TGTGCCGTTTCCGGGACGGAGTATGGCTACACCTTC. J is TRBJ1-2 and V is TRBV3-1; D might be TRBD1 (5 bases). The CDR3 is 12 residues long. The V end was cut by 11 bases, the J end by 5 bases, with 15 bases between. Per germline, CDR1 LGHDT and CDR2 YNNKEL (reference sequence).

Concerning this clonotype itself: Compared with germline, one end of the junction differs, possibly owing to a read error. Written as DNA, the CDR3 is TGTGCCGGCAGCTTGCTACCGAGCTCCTACGAGCAGTACTTC. This translates into CAGSLLPSSYEQYF. The chain carries TRBV7-2 and TRBJ2-7; D uncertain. The CDR3 covers 14 residues. From germline, CDR1 is SGHTA and CDR2 FQGNSA.

This clonotype was recorded once. CDR3 nucleotide sequence: TGTGCCAGCAGCTTAGATGGTGCTGTCGGGGAGCTGTTTTTT. Its protein product is CASSLDGAVGELFF. The chain combines TRBV7-2 with TRBJ2-2, with D hard to call. V shed 1 base and J shed 7 bases, with 10 bases lying between them. Per the germline V gene, CDR1 is SGHTA and CDR2 is FQGNSA. The CDR3 has 14 amino acids.

The genes are TRBV12-3 or TRBV12-4 and TRBJ2-1, with 8 bases that match TRBD2. J gave up 7 bases and V 5 bases, and 7 bases lay outside the gene matches. This CDR3 is 14 amino acids long. Here the CDR3 reads CASSDLAGLNEQFF. The CDR3 nucleotides are TGTGCCAGCAGTGATCTAGCGGGCCTGAATGAGCAGTTCTTC.

This clonotype was recorded many times. The chain uses TRBV24-1 and TRBJ2-7; perhaps D is TRBD1 or TRBD2 (6 bases each). CDR1 is KGHDR and CDR2 is SFDVKD in the germline V gene. V dropped 10 bases and J dropped 1 base, with 13 bases sitting between them. This CDR3 has 13 amino acids. CDR3 DNA sequence: TGTGCCACTTGCTCGGGGGCGTCCTACGAGCAGTACTTC. It codes for CATCSGASYEQYF.

The rearrangement joins TRBV15 to TRBJ2-5; the D gene is possibly TRBD1 (5 bases). There are 15 residues in the CDR3. In germline, CDR1 is LNHNV, CDR2 YYDKDF (reference sequence). Trimming removed 3 bases at V and 12 bases at J, with 23 bases between. CDR3 amino acids: CATSRLNLEGAPEYF. CDR3 DNA: TGTGCCACCAGCAGGCTCAACCTGGAAGGGGCCCCCGAGTACTTC. The whole variable domain, filled in from reference TRBV15 and TRBJ2-5, reads DAMVIQNPRYQVTQFGKPVTLSCSQTLNHNVMYWYQQKSSQAPKLLFHYYDKDFNNEADTPDNFQSRRPNTSFCFLDIRSPGLGDTAMYLCATSRLNLEGAPEYFGPGTRLLVL.

This clonotype was observed at least ten times. This chain links TRBV7-2 with TRBJ2-1, with no clear D. The germline V gene has CDR1 SGHTA and CDR2 FQGNSA. With 6 bases removed from V and 0 bases from J, the gap between germline ends came to 9 bases. This CDR3 comprises 14 residues. Written as DNA, the CDR3 is TGTGCCAGCAGTTCCCGGAGCTCCTACAATGAGCAGTTCTTC. Translation: CASSSRSSYNEQFF.

This clonotype was seen repeatedly, ten times or more. The chain joins TRBV5-1 to TRBJ1-2; D unclear. The germline CDR1 and CDR2 sequences are SGHRS and YFSETQ. The CDR3 has 13 residues. The V gene lost 1 base and the J gene lost 5 bases, with 9 bases spanning the gap. CDR3 residues: CASSLPGVYGYTF. DNA of the CDR3: TGCGCCAGCAGCTTGCCCGGAGTTTATGGCTACACCTTC.

A remark on this clonotype: Relative to the germline gene, one junction end is altered; a read error may explain this. The CDR3 is CASWPIGTDLYQETQDF. Here the CDR3 DNA reads TGCGCCAGCTGGCCGATCGGGACAGACCTGTACCAAGAGACCCAGGACTTC. This chain uses TRBV5-1 with TRBJ2-5; 7 bases align to TRBD1. The CDR3 totals 17 residues. In germline, CDR1 is SGHRS, CDR2 YFSETQ.

The chain carries TRBV5-1 and TRBJ2-3; possible D gene TRBD2, 5 bases. Germline CDR1 is SGHRS and CDR2 is YFSETQ. Between the trimmed V and J ends, which lost 2 bases and 4 bases, there was a span of 14 bases. The CDR3 totals 15 residues. The CDR3 protein is CASSFTGVEADTQYF. The CDR3 region has the DNA TGCGCCAGCAGCTTCACCGGGGTTGAGGCAGATACGCAGTATTTT.